A single sample gave rise to the 9 T cell receptor beta chains below, sequenced in a study of blood T cell repertoires in COVID-19. Profiling relied on immunoSEQ multiplex PCR, and the TCRdb table lists in-frame clones only, not all of them. Of approximately 120,000 clones in the sample, about 77% were seen once. Sequencing input: peripheral blood. The source of these receptors is a human donor in a cohort sampled during active COVID-19.

Only a few counts were recorded for this clone. The V call is TRBV7-9, the J call TRBJ2-7, with TRBD1 matching over 7 bases. This CDR3 contains 18 residues. Germline V gives CDR1 SEHNR, CDR2 FQNEAQ (reference sequence). With V trimmed by 3 bases and J by 5 bases, 19 bases remained unmatched. CDR3 sequence (DNA): TGTGCCAGCAGCTTTTCCTCCCTAAAGACAGGGAAGGACCACGAGCAGTACTTC. Translated, it gives CASSFSSLKTGKDHEQYF.

The V gene is TRBV21-1, the J gene TRBJ1-1; the table names TRBD1, a call not compared with the DNA. TRBV21-1 is reported as a pseudogene. The CDR3 is 17 amino acids. The CDR3 coding sequence is TGTGCCAGCAGCTCCGGGACAGGGGGCTCGATTAACACTGAAGCTTTCTTT. It is translated as CASSSGTGGSINTEAFF.

The chain is built from TRBV10-3 and TRBJ2-1, with D perhaps matching TRBD1 (6 bases). The V gene lost 5 bases and the J gene lost 7 bases, with 9 bases spanning the gap. From germline, CDR1 is ENHRY and CDR2 SYGVKD. This CDR3 is built from 12 residues. The CDR3 DNA sequence: TGTGCCATCAGTCCCCAGGGGAATGAGCAGTTCTTC. Its protein is CAISPQGNEQFF.

The V and J genes are TRBV24-1 and TRBJ2-1; 7 nucleotides match TRBD1. J gave up 3 bases and V 3 bases, and 4 bases lay outside the gene matches. Germline CDR1 and CDR2: KGHDR and SFDVKD. This CDR3 spans 15 amino acids. CDR3 sequence: CATSDADRIYNEQFF. The CDR3 DNA reads TGTGCCACCAGTGATGCGGACAGGATCTACAATGAGCAGTTCTTC.

The chain combines TRBV9 with TRBJ2-1; perhaps TRBD1 as D (6 bases). The V gene's germline CDR1 is SGDLS and CDR2 YYNGEE. V shed 4 bases and J shed 10 bases, with 9 bases lying between them. The CDR3 has 11 residues. The CDR3 is CASSTTGEQFF. The CDR3, as DNA: TGTGCCAGCAGCACCACAGGGGAGCAGTTCTTC. Supplemented by reference TRBV9 and TRBJ2-1, the full variable domain reads DSGVTQTPKHLITATGQRVTLRCSPRSGDLSVYWYQQSLDQGLQFLIQYYNGEERAKGNILERFSAQQFPDLHSELNLSSLELGDSALYFCASSTTGEQFFGPGTRLTVL.

This chain connects TRBV30 to TRBJ1-2; D not resolved. The V gene lost 3 bases and the J gene lost 3 bases, with 11 bases spanning the gap. Germline V lookup: CDR1 GTSNPN, CDR2 SVGIG (reference sequence). This CDR3 has 13 residues. Here the CDR3 reads CAWSAHEDYGYTF. DNA for the CDR3: TGTGCCTGGAGCGCCCATGAGGACTATGGCTACACCTTC. Together with reference TRBV30 and TRBJ1-2, the CDR3 gives the full variable domain: SQTIHQWPATLVQPVGSPLSLECTVEGTSNPNLYWYRQAAGRGLQLLFYSVGIGQISSEVPQNLSASRPQDRQFILSSKKLLLSDSGFYLCAWSAHEDYGYTFGSGTRLTVV.

This sequence joins TRBV28 and TRBJ1-2; D uncertain. The V gene lost 4 bases and the J gene lost 7 bases, with 7 bases spanning the gap. Looked up from germline, CDR1 is MDHEN and CDR2 is SYDVKM. This CDR3 spans 11 amino acids. The CDR3 sequence is CASSSRVGYTF. As DNA, the CDR3 is TGTGCCAGCAGTTCCCGCGTTGGCTACACCTTC.

The CDR3: CASSVESSLTVRGYNEQFF. Here the CDR3 DNA reads TGTGCCAGCAGCGTAGAGTCTAGCCTTACGGTCAGGGGCTACAATGAGCAGTTCTTC. The V call is TRBV9, the J call TRBJ2-1; tentative D call: TRBD1 (6 bases). Germline V gene sequence: CDR1 SGDLS, CDR2 YYNGEE. This CDR3 has 19 amino acids. V shed 0 bases and J shed 3 bases, with 22 bases lying between them.

This clone has just a few counts. The chain recombines TRBV4-1 with TRBJ1-5; D is perhaps TRBD1 (5 bases). V was pared by 0 bases and J by 9 bases, with 9 bases between. The CDR3 spans 13 residues. CDR1 and CDR2 from the germline V gene are MGHRA and YSYEKL. DNA for the CDR3: TGCGCCAGCAGCCAAGATAGGGGCAGGCCCCAGCATTTT. It is translated as CASSQDRGRPQHF.